Here is one T cell receptor beta chain with its context. Its target is unknown. Germline CDR1 reads MNHEY; CDR2 reads SVGAGI. CDR3 length: 14 amino acids. The V and J ends lost 5 bases and 5 bases, in that order; junction bases with no gene match: 6. This record belongs to a study of shared clonotypes between healthy human individuals. Study findings and constraints: Clonotype sharing among donors, it was expected, would be affected by sequencing depth.

Caucasian adults residing in Nashville, Tennessee made up all the donors. It was at deep level that the assay was run. Tens of thousands of T cell genomes, or approximately 0.3 ug DNA, went into unsorted PBMC replicate PCRs. Produced via immunoSEQ multiplex PCR; TCRdb's table is partial and in-frame only. Among 450,000 to 500,000 clones, 81% were seen once, and the ten largest hold over 9.5%. This TCR derives from a woman aged 40-49 years in good health. Some clones in this sample may be carry-over from other donors' samples. Specimen: PBMCs. The V gene is TRBV6-5, the J gene TRBJ1-1, with 9 bases matching TRBD1. The CDR3 DNA reads TGTGCCAGCAGTAGCGGGACAGGGAGAACTGAAGCTTTCTTT. It is translated as CASSSGTGRTEAFF.